This entry is about one T cell receptor (beta chain). The target of this receptor is not known. Per-base qualities were not stored, and no clone one base away is much larger. Using the deep immunoSEQ assay, multiplex PCR amplified TCR CDR3 regions from genomic DNA. Extracted genomic DNA from each cell subset was distributed evenly across all wells of several immunoSEQ 96-well plates, and each plate was treated as a replicate. For unsorted PBMC, about 0.3 ug genomic DNA, equal to 30,000 or so T cell genomes, was loaded into each replicate PCR. Ten immunoSEQ deep assay plates were used to sequence the unsorted PBMC genomic DNA. Purified libraries were quantified with a Qubit 3.0 fluorometer, sized on a Bioanalyzer 2100, and re-quantified with the KAPA Library Quantification kit. Each immunoSEQ 96-well plate was sequenced on its own single-read 150-cycle Illumina NextSeq 550 flow cell. The paper's processing steps were these. Because only junctional sequences without quality scores were contained in the immunoSEQ output, filtering matching that applied to full-length reads could not be performed. To assign V/J genes and CDR3, sequences were annotated against IMGT germline references using PyIR, a Python wrapper for IgBLAST v1.9. Any read was removed if the V/J assignment was weak (E-value above 1e-6), the CDR3 was missing, or the read contained stop codons, out-of-frame junctions, or ambiguous translated residues. V3J clonotypes were defined by identical inferred V gene, J gene, and CDR3 amino acid sequence. Percentage overlap between repertoires was calculated by dividing the number of shared unique clonotypes by the size of the smaller repertoire. Richness of each repertoire was evaluated using RTK rarefaction, the Chao1 estimator, and Recon v2.1 estimates of unobserved clonotypes. TCRdb obtained this table from immuneACCESS and retained in-frame rearrangements with V and J assigned. These tables miss some clones; where compared with another copy, unresolved V genes account for less than half of the shortfall, and the remainder is unexplained. The D gene and trimming were derived from the DNA, and the V and J assignments and clone size from that table. This sample is represented by roughly 500,000 clones; roughly 80% of them were singletons. Of the sample, more than 10% falls within the top ten clones.

Counted from cysteine to phenylalanine, this CDR3 has 14 amino acids. Only the CDR3 part of the read is kept: 42 bases, read in frame from the first base. The germline V gene gives CDR1 as SGHTS and CDR2 as YDEGEE. V gives up 4 bases and J gives up 3 bases, and the segment between their germline ends measures 13 bases. Donors were healthy HIV-negative adults with no recently reported acute infections or vaccinations. Every donor was a Caucasian adult living in Nashville, Tennessee, USA. For unsorted samples, 75 million to 90 million PBMCs were counted and genomic DNA was extracted with the QIAamp DNA Blood Mini kit. Blood was collected by leukapheresis, and PBMCs were isolated by Ficoll-Histopaque density gradient centrifugation and then cryopreserved in liquid nitrogen vapor phase. The sample originates from a study of shared clonotypes between healthy human individuals (dated by TCRdb to the early 2020s). A note on the overall study: A couple of women and a few men aged 18 to 49 years were included in the cohort. To estimate repertoire size and how much clonotypes are shared between individuals, the study performed deep sequencing of blood TCR repertoires from a few healthy adults. To increase sequencing depth and limit assay-specific biases, different laboratories used diverse techniques to prepare libraries and sequence TCR repertoires. Per donor, leukapheresis produced somewhere between about 0.94 and 9.5 billion PBMCs.

Results and caveats for the whole study, not just this receptor: Based on pairwise subsampling, the degree of clonotype sharing among donors was expected to be affected by sequencing depth. The small number of donors limited the genetic and exposure-history diversity represented. Sampling was restricted to blood, and TCR repertoires in tissue are likely to differ from TCR repertoires in blood.

Specimen: PBMCs. The origin of this receptor is a woman in her thirties or forties in good health. Some clones in this sample may be carry-over from other donors' samples. The sequence links TRBV5-8 to TRBJ1-2; TRBD1 is a weak D gene call, 5 bases matching. Here is the DNA: TGTGCCAGCAGCCCTTTGGGGCTGCACTATGGCTACACCTTC. It translates as CASSPLGLHYGYTF.